These 14 T cell receptor beta chains were sequenced from one sample in a study of blood T cell repertoires in COVID-19. Profiled with immunoSEQ multiplex PCR; TCRdb holds only in-frame clones, not every one. Here the sample spans 31,000 or so clones, 86% being singletons. The specimen sequenced was peripheral blood. These receptors came from a human donor with active COVID-19. The donor label of this sample is uncertain.

The V gene is TRBV3-1 (or the pseudogene TRBV3-2), the J gene TRBJ1-1; D may be TRBD1 (6 bases). The CDR3 loop spans 13 amino acids. Trimming cost V 4 bases and J 2 bases, with 8 bases left between them. Germline V gene sequence: CDR1 LGHDT, CDR2 YNNKEL (reference sequence). DNA for the CDR3: TGTGCCAGCAGCCCACAGGGCAACACTGAAGCTTTCTTT. It specifies CASSPQGNTEAFF.

This clone occurred once. The chain links TRBV9 to TRBJ1-2; 10 bases align to TRBD1. J lost 5 bases, V lost 3 bases, and 4 bases had no gene match. The CDR3 is 14 residues long. In germline, CDR1 is SGDLS, CDR2 YYNGEE. DNA for the CDR3: TGTGCCAGCAGCGCGCCGGGACAGGGGTATGGCTACACCTTC. Protein product: CASSAPGQGYGYTF.

This chain links TRBV2 with TRBJ1-3; no clear D gene. The germline gives CDR1 SNHLY, CDR2 FYNNEI. The CDR3 totals 16 residues. The V end was cut by 6 bases, the J end by 0 bases, with 15 bases between. For the CDR3, the DNA is TGTGCCAGCAGCATCCTATCAGCGTCCTCTGGAAACACCATATATTTT. This sequence encodes CASSILSASSGNTIYF.

CDR3 protein: CASSLGPRGGAYNEQFF. DNA of the CDR3: TGTGCCAGCAGCTTGGGGCCTCGCGGGGGGGCCTACAATGAGCAGTTCTTC. The chain couples TRBV5-5 to TRBJ2-1, with TRBD2 matching over 9 bases. V lost 0 bases, J lost 2 bases, and 6 bases stayed unmatched. The germline V gene encodes CDR1 SGHKS and CDR2 YYEKEE (reference sequence). The CDR3 is 17 amino acids.

This clone occurred once. This rearrangement joins TRBV7-2 to TRBJ2-7; the D gene is possibly TRBD2 (5 bases). Germline-derived CDR1 and CDR2 are SGHTA and FQGNSA. The CDR3 covers 15 residues. V was shortened by 4 bases and J by 2 bases, with 15 bases between the two germline ends. The CDR3 nucleotides are TGTGCCAGCAGCTCGAGGGCTGCCCTCACCTACGAGCAGTACTTC. Translated: CASSSRAALTYEQYF.

This clone was seen only once. The chain couples TRBV7-3 to TRBJ2-6; 14 nucleotides agree with TRBD2. V was clipped by 2 bases and J by 0 bases; unmatched bases: 6. The CDR3 loop spans 20 amino acids. Germline CDR1 and CDR2: SGHTA and FQGTGA. The CDR3 DNA reads as TGTGCCAGCAGCTTAGAGGGACTAGCGGGAGACTTCTCTGGGGCCAACGTCCTGACTTTC. Translation gives CASSLEGLAGDFSGANVLTF.

The CDR3 loop reads CATSRGTGGNIQYF. CDR3 nucleotide sequence: TGTGCCACCAGCAGAGGGACAGGGGGAAACATTCAGTACTTC. The chain couples TRBV15 to TRBJ2-4; TRBD1 matches at 10 bases. Trimming cost V 1 base and J 6 bases; bases outside gene matches: 0. The CDR3 loop spans 14 amino acids. Germline CDR1 LNHNV, CDR2 YYDKDF (reference sequence).

This chain uses TRBV19 with TRBJ2-7; 7 bases fit TRBD1. The CDR3 sequence is 12 residues long. Germline values: CDR1 LNHDA, CDR2 SQIVND (reference sequence). V dropped 10 bases and J dropped 5; count of bases not matched to a gene: 8. The CDR3 sequence is CANPGQHDEQYF. For the CDR3, the DNA is TGTGCCAACCCGGGACAGCACGACGAGCAGTACTTC.

The genes are TRBV24-1 and TRBJ2-5, with a tentative D call TRBD2 (5 bases). CDR3 length: 15 amino acids. Germline assignment: CDR1 KGHDR and CDR2 SFDVKD. Trimming stripped 1 base from V and 5 bases from J, with 13 bases between. Here the CDR3 DNA reads TGTGCCACCAGTGATTTAAATGAGGGATTTGAGACCCAGTACTTC. Translated, it gives CATSDLNEGFETQYF.

The chain links TRBV18 to TRBJ1-5; TRBD1 matches at 8 bases. Losses at the gene ends were 4 bases for V and 7 bases for J; bases not matched to a gene: 6. Germline CDR1 and CDR2: KGHSH and LQKENI. The CDR3 runs to 14 residues. The CDR3 sequence: CASSLAGGWQPQHF. The CDR3 nucleotides are TGTGCCAGCTCACTAGCAGGGGGCTGGCAGCCCCAGCATTTT.

The V gene is TRBV4-2, the J gene TRBJ2-7; possibly TRBD1 for D (5 bases). Looked up from germline, CDR1 is LGHNA and CDR2 is YNFKEQ. The CDR3 sequence is 15 residues long. The germline V and J ends were trimmed by 0 bases and 5 bases, with 14 bases remaining between them. CDR3 loop: CASSQDLGQGHEQYF. CDR3 in DNA: TGTGCCAGCAGCCAAGATCTCGGGCAGGGCCACGAGCAGTACTTC.

The chain combines TRBV10-3 with TRBJ2-2; TRBD1 matches at 8 bases. V shed 7 bases, J shed 5 bases, and the junction held 12 bases outside the gene matches. CDR1 and CDR2 (germline): ENHRY, SYGVKD. CDR3 length equals 16 residues. The CDR3 nucleotides read TGTGCCATCAAGGCTTCGGAGACAGGGGAAACCGGGGAGCTGTTTTTT. Its protein product is CAIKASETGETGELFF.

The chain recombines TRBV4-3 with TRBJ1-1, with D tentatively TRBD1 (6 bases). Trimming took off 0 bases at V and 4 bases at J, with 12 bases between the two ends. The CDR3 covers 15 residues. The germline gives CDR1 LGHNA, CDR2 YSLEER. CDR3 residues: CASSQDFGGGTEAFF. DNA of the CDR3: TGCGCCAGCAGCCAAGATTTTGGGGGCGGCACTGAAGCTTTCTTT.

The J gene is TRBJ2-5, the V gene TRBV25-1; D is possibly TRBD1 (5 bases). V shed 4 bases and J shed 5 bases, with 5 bases lying between them. CDR1 is MGHDK, CDR2 SYGVNS, per germline. This CDR3 is built from 11 residues. The CDR3 DNA sequence: TGTGCCAGCAGTGGGGGCGAGACCCAGTACTTC. The encoded protein is CASSGGETQYF.